The present TCR beta chain was sequenced within a study of tumor-infiltrating lymphocytes in localized non-small cell lung cancer. Study as a whole: Some samples were collected after neoadjuvant chemotherapy; smokers, never-smokers and several histologies were included.

General study findings and limits: Higher tumor T cell infiltration than in uninvolved lung was supported by TCRbeta sequencing. IM1 and IM2 tumors showed no difference in T-cell fraction.

The CDR3 runs to 19 residues. J was trimmed by 2 bases and V by 5 bases; bases with no gene match: 12. Germline assignment: CDR1 SGHTA and CDR2 FQGTGA. Clones were sequenced by immunoSEQ multiplex PCR, and TCRdb holds only the in-frame ones, with some missing. The table includes 20,000 to 30,000 clones, about two thirds detected once. Concerning this clone: Antigen unknown.

Specimen: lung tumor tissue. This chain connects TRBV7-3 to TRBJ2-1; TRBD2 matches at 13 bases. The clonotype comes from a human donor with non-small cell lung cancer. The CDR3 nucleotides are TGTGCCAGCAGCCCCGGGACTAGCGGGATGAGGTTAACCTACAATGAGCAGTTCTTC. Translation: CASSPGTSGMRLTYNEQFF.